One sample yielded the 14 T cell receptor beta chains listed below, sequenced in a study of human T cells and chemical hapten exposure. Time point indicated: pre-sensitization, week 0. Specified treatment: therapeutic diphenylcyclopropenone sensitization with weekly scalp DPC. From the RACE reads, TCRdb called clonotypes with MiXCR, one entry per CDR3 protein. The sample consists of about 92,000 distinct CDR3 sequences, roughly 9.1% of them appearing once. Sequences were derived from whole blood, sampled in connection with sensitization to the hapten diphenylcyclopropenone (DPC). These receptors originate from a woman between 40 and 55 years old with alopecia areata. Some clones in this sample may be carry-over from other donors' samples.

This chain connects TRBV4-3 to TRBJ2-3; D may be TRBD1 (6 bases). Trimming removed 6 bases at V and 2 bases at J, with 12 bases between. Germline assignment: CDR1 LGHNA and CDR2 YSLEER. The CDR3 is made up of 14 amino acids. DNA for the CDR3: TGCGCCAGCAGAGGTCAGGGGACCACAGATACGCAGTATTTT. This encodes CASRGQGTTDTQYF.

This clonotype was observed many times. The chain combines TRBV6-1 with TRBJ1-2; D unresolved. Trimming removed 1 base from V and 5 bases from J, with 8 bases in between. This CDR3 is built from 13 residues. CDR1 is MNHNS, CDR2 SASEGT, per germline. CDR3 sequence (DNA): TGTGCCAGCAGTGAAGGCCCGGGGTATGGCTACACCTTC. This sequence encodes CASSEGPGYGYTF.

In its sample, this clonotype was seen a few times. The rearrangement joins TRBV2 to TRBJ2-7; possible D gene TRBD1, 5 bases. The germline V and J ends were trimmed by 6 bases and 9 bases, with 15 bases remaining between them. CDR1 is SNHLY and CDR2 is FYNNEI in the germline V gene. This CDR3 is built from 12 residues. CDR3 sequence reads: CASRDSVWGQYF. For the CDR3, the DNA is TGTGCCAGCAGAGACAGTGTCTGGGGGCAGTACTTC.

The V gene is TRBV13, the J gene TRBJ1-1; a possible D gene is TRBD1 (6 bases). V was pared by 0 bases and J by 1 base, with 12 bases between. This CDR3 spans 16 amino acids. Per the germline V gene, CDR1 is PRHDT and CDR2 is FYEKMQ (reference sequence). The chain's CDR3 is CASSLGFTGANTEAFF. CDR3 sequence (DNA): TGTGCCAGCAGCTTAGGCTTTACGGGGGCGAACACTGAAGCTTTCTTT.

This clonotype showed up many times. CDR3 nucleotide sequence: TGTGCCAGCACCGGACCCGGGGAGCTGTTTTTT. Its protein product is CASTGPGELFF. The chain couples TRBV7-6 to TRBJ2-2, with no clear D. The ends were cut back, 7 bases at V and 6 bases at J, with 6 bases in the middle. In germline, CDR1 is SGHVS, CDR2 FNYEAQ. The CDR3 consists of 11 residues.

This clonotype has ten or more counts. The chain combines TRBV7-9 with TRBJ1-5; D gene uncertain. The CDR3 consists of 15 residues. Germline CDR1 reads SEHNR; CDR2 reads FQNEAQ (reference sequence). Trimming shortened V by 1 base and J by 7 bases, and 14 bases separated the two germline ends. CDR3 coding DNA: TGTGCCAGCAGCTTAGTAGGCAGAGAGGAACAGCCCCAGCATTTT. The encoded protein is CASSLVGREEQPQHF.

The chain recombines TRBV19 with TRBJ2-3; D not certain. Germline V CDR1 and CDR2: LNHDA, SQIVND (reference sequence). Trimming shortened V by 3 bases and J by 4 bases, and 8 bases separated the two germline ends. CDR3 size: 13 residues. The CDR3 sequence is CASSIGSPDTQYF. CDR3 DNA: TGTGCCAGTAGTATCGGTAGCCCAGATACGCAGTATTTT.

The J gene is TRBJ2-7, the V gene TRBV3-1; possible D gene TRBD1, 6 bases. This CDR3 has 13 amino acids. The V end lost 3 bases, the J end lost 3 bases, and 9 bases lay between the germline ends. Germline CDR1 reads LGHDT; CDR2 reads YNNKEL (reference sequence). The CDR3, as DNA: TGTGCCAGCAGCCAGGGGGCGATCTACGAGCAGTACTTC. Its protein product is CASSQGAIYEQYF.

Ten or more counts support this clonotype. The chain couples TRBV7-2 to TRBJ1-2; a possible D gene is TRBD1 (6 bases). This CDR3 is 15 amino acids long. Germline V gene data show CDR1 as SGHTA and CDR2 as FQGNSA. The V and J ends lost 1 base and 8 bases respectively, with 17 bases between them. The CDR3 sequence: CASSLVDGGGNGYTF. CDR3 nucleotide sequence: TGTGCCAGCAGCTTAGTCGACGGAGGGGGTAACGGCTACACCTTC.

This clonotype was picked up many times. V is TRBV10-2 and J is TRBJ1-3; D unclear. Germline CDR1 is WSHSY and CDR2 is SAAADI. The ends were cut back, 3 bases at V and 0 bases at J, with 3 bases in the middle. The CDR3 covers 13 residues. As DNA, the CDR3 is TGCGCCAGCAGTGACACCTCTGGAAACACCATATATTTT. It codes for CASSDTSGNTIYF.

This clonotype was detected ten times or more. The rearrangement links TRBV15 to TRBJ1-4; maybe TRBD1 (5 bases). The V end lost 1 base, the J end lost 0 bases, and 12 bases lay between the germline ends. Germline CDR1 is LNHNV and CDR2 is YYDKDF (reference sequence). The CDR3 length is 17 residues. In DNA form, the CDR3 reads TGTGCCACCAGCAGAGGGGCCGGGGCGACAACTAATGAAAAACTGTTTTTT. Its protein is CATSRGAGATTNEKLFF.

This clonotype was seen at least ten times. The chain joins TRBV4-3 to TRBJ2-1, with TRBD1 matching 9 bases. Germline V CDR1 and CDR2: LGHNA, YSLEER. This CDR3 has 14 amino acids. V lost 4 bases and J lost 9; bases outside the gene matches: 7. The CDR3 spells CASSPLGTGTEQFF. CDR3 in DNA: TGCGCCAGCAGCCCGCTCGGGACAGGGACTGAGCAGTTCTTC.

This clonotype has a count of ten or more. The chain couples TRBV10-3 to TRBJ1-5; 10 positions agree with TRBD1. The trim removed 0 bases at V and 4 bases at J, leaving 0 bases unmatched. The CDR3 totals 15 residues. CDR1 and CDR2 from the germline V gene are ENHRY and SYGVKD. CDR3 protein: CAISESGQGNQPQHF. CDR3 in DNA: TGTGCCATCAGTGAGTCGGGACAGGGGAATCAGCCCCAGCATTTT.

The CDR3 is CASSSQGLNTEAFF. The CDR3, as DNA: TGCGCCAGCAGCTCACAGGGGCTAAACACTGAAGCTTTCTTT. This rearrangement joins TRBV5-1 to TRBJ1-1, with 7 positions matching TRBD1. The germline V gene has CDR1 SGHRS and CDR2 YFSETQ. This CDR3 has 14 amino acids. The ends lost 3 bases at V and 2 bases at J; junction bases unmatched: 4.